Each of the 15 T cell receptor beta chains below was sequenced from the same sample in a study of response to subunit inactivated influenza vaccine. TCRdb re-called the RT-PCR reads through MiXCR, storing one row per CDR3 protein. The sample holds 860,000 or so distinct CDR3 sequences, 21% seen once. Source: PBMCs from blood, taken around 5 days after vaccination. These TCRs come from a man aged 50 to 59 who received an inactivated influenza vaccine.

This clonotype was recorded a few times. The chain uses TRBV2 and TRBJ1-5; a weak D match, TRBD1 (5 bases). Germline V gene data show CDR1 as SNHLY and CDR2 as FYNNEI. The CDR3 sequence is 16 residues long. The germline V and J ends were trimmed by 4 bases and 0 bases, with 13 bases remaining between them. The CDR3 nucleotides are TGTGCCAGCAGTGGGAAGGGGCATTATAGCAATCAGCCCCAGCATTTT. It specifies CASSGKGHYSNQPQHF.

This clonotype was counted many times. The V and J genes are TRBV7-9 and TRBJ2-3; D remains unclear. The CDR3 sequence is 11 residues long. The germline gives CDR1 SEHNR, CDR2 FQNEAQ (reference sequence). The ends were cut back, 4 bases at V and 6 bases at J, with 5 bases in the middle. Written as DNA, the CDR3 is TGTGCCAGCAGCTCCCCCGATACGCAGTATTTT. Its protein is CASSSPDTQYF.

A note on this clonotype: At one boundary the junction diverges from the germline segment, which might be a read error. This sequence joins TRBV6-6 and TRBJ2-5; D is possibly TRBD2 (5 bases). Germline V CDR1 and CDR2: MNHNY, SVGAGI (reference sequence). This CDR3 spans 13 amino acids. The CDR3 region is CDSQRGSQETQYF. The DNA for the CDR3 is TGTGACAGCCAGAGAGGGTCCCAAGAGACCCAGTACTTC.

The CDR3 reads CASSAVPRPQHF. The CDR3 bases are TGTGCCAGCAGTGCCGTTCCCCGGCCCCAGCATTTT. The V gene is TRBV6-1, the J gene TRBJ1-5; no firm D call. The V end lost 4 bases, the J end lost 9 bases, and 10 bases lay between the germline ends. Looked up from germline, CDR1 is MNHNS and CDR2 is SASEGT. The CDR3 totals 12 residues.

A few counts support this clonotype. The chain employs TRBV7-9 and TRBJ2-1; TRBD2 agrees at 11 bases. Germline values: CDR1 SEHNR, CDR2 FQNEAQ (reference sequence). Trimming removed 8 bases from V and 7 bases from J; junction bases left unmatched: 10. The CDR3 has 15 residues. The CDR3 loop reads CASGVLAGARNEQFF. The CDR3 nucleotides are TGTGCCAGCGGGGTACTAGCGGGAGCGAGGAATGAGCAGTTCTTC. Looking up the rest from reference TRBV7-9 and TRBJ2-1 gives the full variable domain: DTGVSQNPRHKITKRGQNVTFRCDPISEHNRLYWYRQTLGQGPEFLTYFQNEAQLEKSRLLSDRFSAERPKGSFSTLEIQRTEQGDSAMYLCASGVLAGARNEQFFGPGTRLTVL.

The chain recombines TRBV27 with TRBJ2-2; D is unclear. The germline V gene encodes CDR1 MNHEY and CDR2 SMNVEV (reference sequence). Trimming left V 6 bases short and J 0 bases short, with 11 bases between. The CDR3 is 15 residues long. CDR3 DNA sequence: TGTGCCAGCAGAGCTGACCTGACGAACACCGGGGAGCTGTTTTTT. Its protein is CASRADLTNTGELFF.

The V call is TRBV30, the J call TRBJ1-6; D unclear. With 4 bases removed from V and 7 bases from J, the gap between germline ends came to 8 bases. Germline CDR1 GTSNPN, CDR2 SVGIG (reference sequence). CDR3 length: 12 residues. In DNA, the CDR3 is TGTGCCTGGAATCCCAGAAATTCACCCCTCCACTTT. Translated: CAWNPRNSPLHF.

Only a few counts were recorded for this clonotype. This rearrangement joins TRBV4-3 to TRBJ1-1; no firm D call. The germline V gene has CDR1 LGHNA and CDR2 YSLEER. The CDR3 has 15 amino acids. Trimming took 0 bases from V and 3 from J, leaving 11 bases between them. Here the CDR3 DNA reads TGCGCCAGCAGCCAAGAACAATCGTCCTACACTGAAGCTTTCTTT. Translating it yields CASSQEQSSYTEAFF.

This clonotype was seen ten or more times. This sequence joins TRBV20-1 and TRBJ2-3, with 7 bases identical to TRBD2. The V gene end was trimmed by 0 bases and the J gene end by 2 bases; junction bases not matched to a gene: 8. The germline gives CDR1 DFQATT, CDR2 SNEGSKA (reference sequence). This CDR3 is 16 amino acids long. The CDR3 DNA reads TGCAGTGCTAGAGAATTAGTGCTAGCGGCCACAGATACGCAGTATTTT. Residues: CSARELVLAATDTQYF.

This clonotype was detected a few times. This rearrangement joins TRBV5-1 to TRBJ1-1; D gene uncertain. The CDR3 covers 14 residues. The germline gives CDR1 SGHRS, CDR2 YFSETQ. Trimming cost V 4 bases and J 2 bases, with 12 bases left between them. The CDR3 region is CASSPTGRNTEAFF. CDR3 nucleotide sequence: TGCGCCAGCAGCCCAACCGGGAGAAACACTGAAGCTTTCTTT.

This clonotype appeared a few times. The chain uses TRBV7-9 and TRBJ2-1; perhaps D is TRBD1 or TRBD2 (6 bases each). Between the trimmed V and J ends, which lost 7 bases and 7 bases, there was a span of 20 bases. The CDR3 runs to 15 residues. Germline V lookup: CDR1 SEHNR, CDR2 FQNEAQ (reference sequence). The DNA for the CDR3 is TGTGCCAGCACCTCAAGGGGGGTAGGGCAGAATGAGCAGTTCTTC. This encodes CASTSRGVGQNEQFF.

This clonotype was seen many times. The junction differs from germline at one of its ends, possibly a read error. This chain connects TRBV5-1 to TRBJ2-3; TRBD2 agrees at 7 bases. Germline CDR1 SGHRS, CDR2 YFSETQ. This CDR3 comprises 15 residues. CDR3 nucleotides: TGTGCCAGCAGCTTAGTCGGGGGGTTAACAGATACGCAGTATTTT. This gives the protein CASSLVGGLTDTQYF.

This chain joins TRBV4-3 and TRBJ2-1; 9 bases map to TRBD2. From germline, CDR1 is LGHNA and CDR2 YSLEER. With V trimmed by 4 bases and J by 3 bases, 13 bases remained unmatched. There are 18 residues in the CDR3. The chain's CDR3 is CASSLRAVAGVDYNEQFF. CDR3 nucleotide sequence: TGCGCCAGCAGCCTCCGGGCGGTAGCGGGAGTCGACTACAATGAGCAGTTCTTC.

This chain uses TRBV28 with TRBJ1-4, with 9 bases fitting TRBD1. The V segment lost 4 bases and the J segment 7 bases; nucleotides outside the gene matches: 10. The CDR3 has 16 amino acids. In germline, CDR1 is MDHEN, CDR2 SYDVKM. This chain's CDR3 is CASSSPNTGGREKLFF. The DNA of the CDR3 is TGTGCCAGCAGTTCCCCAAACACAGGGGGCCGTGAAAAACTGTTTTTT.

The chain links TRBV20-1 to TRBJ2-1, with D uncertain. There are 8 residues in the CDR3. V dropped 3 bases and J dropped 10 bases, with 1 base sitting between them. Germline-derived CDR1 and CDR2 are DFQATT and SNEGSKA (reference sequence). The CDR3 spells CSASEQFF. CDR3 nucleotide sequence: TGCAGTGCTAGCGAGCAGTTCTTC.